What follows are 18 T cell receptor beta chains derived from one specimen sequenced in a study of blood T cells in healthy people across ages. The use of a sample-barcoded 5' primer and a J-beta primer mix characterized a second PCR of 7 to 11 cycles. Each CDR3 protein gets one entry after TCRdb re-called the 5' RACE reads with MiXCR. The sample lists roughly 800,000 distinct CDR3 sequences, 55% to 75% occurring once. Sequencing was performed on blood. Receptors originate from a young man in good health.

This clonotype came up a few times. V usage is TRBV6-2 or TRBV6-3 and J usage is TRBJ2-3, with D possibly being TRBD2 (6 bases). The V gene's germline CDR1 is MNHEY and CDR2 SVGEGT. The V end lost 2 bases, the J end lost 7 bases, and 16 bases lay between the germline ends. CDR3 length: 15 residues. CDR3 nucleotides: TGTGCCAGCAGTTACCTGAGGGAGGAAGGGAATACGCAGTATTTT. It codes for CASSYLREEGNTQYF.

This sequence joins TRBV7-2 and TRBJ2-4; D is ambiguous. The end of the DNA is better explained by TRBJ2-5, so the J call may be wrong. The CDR3 is 14 residues long. Looked up from germline, CDR1 is SGHTA and CDR2 is FQGNSA. In DNA, the CDR3 is TGTGCCAGCAGCTTTACGATGTGGAAAGAGACCCAGTACTTC. Its protein is CASSFTMWKETQYF.

The chain is built from TRBV14 and TRBJ2-5, with D uncertain. The DNA end is a closer match to TRBJ2-7, so the J assignment may be wrong. The CDR3 has 15 residues. CDR1 is SGHDN and CDR2 is FVKESK in the germline V gene. CDR3 residues: CASSLVQPWYSEQYF. The CDR3 DNA is TGTGCCAGCAGTTTAGTCCAGCCCTGGTACTCCGAGCAGTACTTC.

This clonotype was seen more than once but under ten times. The chain couples TRBV7-9 to TRBJ1-2; D remains ambiguous. Germline V CDR1 and CDR2: SEHNR, FQNEAQ (reference sequence). The ends were cut back, 4 bases at V and 4 bases at J, with 10 bases in the middle. CDR3 size: 13 residues. This CDR3 is CASSSDGPYGYTF. The CDR3 DNA reads as TGTGCCAGCAGCTCGGACGGTCCCTATGGCTACACCTTC.

The V call is TRBV29-1, the J call TRBJ1-2; D uncertain. This CDR3 has 11 amino acids. CDR1 and CDR2 (germline): SQVTM, ANQGSEA. V dropped 6 bases and J dropped 6 bases, with 11 bases sitting between them. The CDR3 is CSVRLGNGYTF. CDR3 nucleotides: TGCAGCGTGCGTCTAGGAAATGGCTACACCTTC.

The chain uses TRBV6-5 and TRBJ2-7; 9 bases match TRBD2. J lost 2 bases, V lost 6 bases, and 8 bases had no gene match. The V gene's germline CDR1 is MNHEY and CDR2 SVGAGI. The CDR3 totals 15 residues. The chain's CDR3 is CASRIFSGGTYEQYF. In nucleotides, the CDR3 is TGTGCCAGCAGGATTTTTAGCGGGGGCACCTACGAGCAGTACTTC.

The CDR3 bases are TGTGCCAGCAGCTTACAGGGGATGGCGGCGGTTAGCAATCAGCCCCAGCATTTT. This encodes CASSLQGMAAVSNQPQHF. The chain couples TRBV7-2 to TRBJ1-5, with D possibly TRBD1 on 6 matching bases. The germline V gene encodes CDR1 SGHTA and CDR2 FQGNSA. The CDR3 runs 18 residues. Trimming removed 2 bases at V and 0 bases at J, with 17 bases between.

This chain joins TRBV6-4 and TRBJ1-2; D gene unclear. Germline lookup yields CDR1 MRHNA and CDR2 SNTAGT. Trimming cost V 11 bases and J 3 bases, with 25 bases left between them. CDR3 length: 16 amino acids. The CDR3: CAGESTVALQDYGYTF. As DNA, the CDR3 is TGTGCCGGAGAGAGTACCGTAGCGTTGCAGGACTATGGCTACACCTTC.

This clonotype was observed a few times. The chain uses TRBV15 and TRBJ1-2; 9 nucleotides match TRBD1. J lost 4 bases, V lost 3 bases, and 6 bases had no gene match. The germline V gene encodes CDR1 LNHNV and CDR2 YYDKDF (reference sequence). The CDR3 totals 15 residues. As DNA, the CDR3 is TGTGCCACCAGCAGTTACAGGGGGCGAAGCTATGGCTACACCTTC. This codes for CATSSYRGRSYGYTF.

The V and J genes are TRBV7-9 and TRBJ1-4, with D maybe TRBD1 (6 bases). From germline, CDR1 is SEHNR and CDR2 FQNEAQ (reference sequence). Trimming removed 4 bases at V and 6 bases at J, with 15 bases between. CDR3 length: 15 amino acids. This chain's CDR3 is CASSSTGTLDEKLFF. CDR3 sequence (DNA): TGTGCCAGCAGCTCGACCGGGACACTGGATGAAAAACTGTTTTTT.

A note on this clonotype: Germline and junction disagree at one end, which may indicate a read error. This rearrangement joins TRBV7-2 to TRBJ2-5; D is uncertain. Germline V gene data show CDR1 as SGHTA and CDR2 as FQGNSA. The CDR3 extends over 15 amino acids. The CDR3 nucleotides read TGTGCCAGCGGCTTATTGCCCGGGCGTCAAGAGACCCAGTACTTC. This translates into CASGLLPGRQETQYF.

The V gene is TRBV25-1, the J gene TRBJ2-7, with 11 bases identical to TRBD2. Per germline, CDR1 MGHDK and CDR2 SYGVNS. After removal of 4 bases from V and 4 bases from J, the junction contained 6 bases not matched to a gene. The CDR3 length is 15 residues. The DNA for the CDR3 is TGTGCCAGCAGTGGGCTAGCGGGAGGCCGATACGAGCAGTACTTC. Protein sequence: CASSGLAGGRYEQYF.

V usage is TRBV7-2 and J usage is TRBJ2-5, with D perhaps being TRBD1 or TRBD2 (5 bases each). The end of the DNA fits TRBJ2-7 better, so the J call may be wrong. CDR3 length equals 15 residues. Germline V gene lookup returns CDR1 SGHTA and CDR2 FQGNSA. CDR3 sequence (DNA): TGTGCCAGCAGCGCCTGGGACCTCGGGGAATACGAGCAGTACTTC. Translating gives CASSAWDLGEYEQYF.

A single count supports this clonotype. CDR3 amino acids: CASSQGGELNEKLFF. The CDR3 region has the DNA TGCGCCAGCAGCCAGGGTGGGGAGTTGAATGAAAAACTGTTTTTT. The chain combines TRBV4-3 with TRBJ1-4; no clear D gene. Looked up from germline, CDR1 is LGHNA and CDR2 is YSLEER. The CDR3 is made up of 15 amino acids. V lost 3 bases, J lost 5 bases, and 13 bases lay in between.

The gene calls are TRBV3-1 and TRBJ2-5; D unresolved. The CDR3 length is 15 residues. Germline values: CDR1 LGHDT, CDR2 YNNKEL (reference sequence). V was pared by 0 bases and J by 0 bases, with 8 bases between. This chain's CDR3 is CASSQEMADQETQYF. The DNA of the CDR3 is TGTGCCAGCAGCCAAGAAATGGCAGACCAAGAGACCCAGTACTTC.

This chain joins TRBV20-1 and TRBJ2-4; D might be TRBD1 (5 bases). The better agreement between TRBJ2-5 and the DNA end casts doubt on the J call. CDR3 length equals 14 residues. Germline values: CDR1 DFQATT, CDR2 SNEGSKA (reference sequence). The CDR3 loop reads CSVRQGLIQETQYF. The CDR3 nucleotides read TGCAGTGTACGCCAGGGATTGATCCAAGAGACCCAGTACTTC.

This sequence joins TRBV10-3 and TRBJ1-2; weak D call: TRBD1 (5 bases). Trimming removed 2 bases from V and 4 bases from J, with 11 bases in between. This CDR3 has 14 amino acids. Germline CDR1 reads ENHRY; CDR2 reads SYGVKD. The CDR3 reads CAISEASGTYGYTF. CDR3 nucleotides: TGTGCCATCAGTGAGGCCTCAGGGACCTATGGCTACACCTTC.

V and J are TRBV6-1 and TRBJ2-1; 10 bases are shared with TRBD2. The CDR3 runs 16 residues. Germline trimming cut 4 bases from V and 3 bases from J; bases unmatched to any gene: 6. Per germline, CDR1 MNHNS and CDR2 SASEGT. The CDR3 here is CASSASLAGVYNEQFF. CDR3 bases: TGTGCCAGCAGTGCTTCCCTAGCGGGGGTCTACAATGAGCAGTTCTTC.